This section outlines one T cell receptor (beta chain) sequence together with its context. Antigen specificity is unknown. V lost 4 bases and J lost 6; bases outside the gene matches: 14. Germline V gene data show CDR1 as SGHAT and CDR2 as FQNNGV. The CDR3 spans 17 residues. This entry comes from a study of shared clonotypes between healthy human individuals. Study-level information: Donors consisted of two women and three men between 18 and 49. For every donor, three CD4 naive, three CD4 memory, two CD8 naive and one CD8 memory plates were used. Broader study findings: Naive subsets typically showed greater estimated richness than memory subsets. Researchers sampled blood only, noting tissue repertoires likely differ.

TCRdb keeps only in-frame clones here, not all; method: immunoSEQ multiplex PCR. The top ten hold about 1% of the sample, which has 1.4 million to 1.5 million clones, more than 95% seen once. The specimen sequenced was naive CD4+ T cells sorted from blood. The subset: CD45RA+ positively selected. The chain combines TRBV11-2 with TRBJ2-7, with 11 bases lining up with TRBD2. The sequence was obtained from a man younger than 40 in good health. CDR3 residues: CASSSYVTSGKAREQYF. CDR3 bases: TGTGCCAGCAGCTCCTACGTGACTAGCGGGAAGGCTCGCGAGCAGTACTTC.